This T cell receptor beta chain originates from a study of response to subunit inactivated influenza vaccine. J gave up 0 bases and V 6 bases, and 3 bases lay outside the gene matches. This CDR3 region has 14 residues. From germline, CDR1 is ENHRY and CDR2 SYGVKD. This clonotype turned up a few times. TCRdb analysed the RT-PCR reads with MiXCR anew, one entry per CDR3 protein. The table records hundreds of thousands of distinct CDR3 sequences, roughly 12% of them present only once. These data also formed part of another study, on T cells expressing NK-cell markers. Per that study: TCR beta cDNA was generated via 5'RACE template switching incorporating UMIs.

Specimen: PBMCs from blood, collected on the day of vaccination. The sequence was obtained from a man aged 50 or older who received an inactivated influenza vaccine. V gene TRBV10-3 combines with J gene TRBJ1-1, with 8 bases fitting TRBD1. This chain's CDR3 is CAISRTGMNTEAFF. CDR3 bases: TGTGCCATCAGCAGGACAGGGATGAACACTGAAGCTTTCTTT.